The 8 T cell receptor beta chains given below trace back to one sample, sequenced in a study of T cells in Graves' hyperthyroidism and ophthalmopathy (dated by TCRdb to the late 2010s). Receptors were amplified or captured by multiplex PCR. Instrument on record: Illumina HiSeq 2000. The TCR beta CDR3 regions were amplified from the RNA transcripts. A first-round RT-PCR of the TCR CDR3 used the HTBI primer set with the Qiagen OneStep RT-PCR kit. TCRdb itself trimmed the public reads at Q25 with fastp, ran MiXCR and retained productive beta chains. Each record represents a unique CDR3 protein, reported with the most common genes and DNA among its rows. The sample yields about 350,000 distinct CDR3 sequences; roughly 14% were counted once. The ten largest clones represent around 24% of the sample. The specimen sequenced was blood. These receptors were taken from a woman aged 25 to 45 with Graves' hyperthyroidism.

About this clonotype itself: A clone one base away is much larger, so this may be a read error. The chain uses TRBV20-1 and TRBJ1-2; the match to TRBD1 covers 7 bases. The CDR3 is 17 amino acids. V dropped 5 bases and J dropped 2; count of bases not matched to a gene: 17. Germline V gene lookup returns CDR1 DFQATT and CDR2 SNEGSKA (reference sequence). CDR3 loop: CSAEVLPGAGGNYGYTF. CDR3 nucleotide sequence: TGCAGTGCTGAGGTCCTTCCGGGGGCAGGGGGGAACTATGGCTACACCTTC.

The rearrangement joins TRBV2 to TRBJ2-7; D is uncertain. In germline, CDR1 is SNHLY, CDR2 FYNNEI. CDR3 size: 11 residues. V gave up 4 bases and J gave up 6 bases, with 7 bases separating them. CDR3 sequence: CASSGKREQYF. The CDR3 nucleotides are TGTGCCAGCAGTGGTAAGCGCGAGCAGTACTTC.

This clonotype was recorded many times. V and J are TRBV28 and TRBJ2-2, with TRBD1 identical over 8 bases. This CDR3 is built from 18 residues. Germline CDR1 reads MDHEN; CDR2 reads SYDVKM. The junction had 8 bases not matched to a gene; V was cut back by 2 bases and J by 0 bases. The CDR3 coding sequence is TGTGCCAGCAGTTTACACGGACAGGGACTTGCGAACACCGGGGAGCTGTTTTTT. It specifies CASSLHGQGLANTGELFF.

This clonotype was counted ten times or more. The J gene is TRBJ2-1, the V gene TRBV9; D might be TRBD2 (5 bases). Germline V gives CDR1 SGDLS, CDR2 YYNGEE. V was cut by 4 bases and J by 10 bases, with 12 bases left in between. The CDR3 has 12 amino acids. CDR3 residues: CASSSPRGEQFF. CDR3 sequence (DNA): TGTGCCAGCAGCTCACCCCGCGGGGAGCAGTTCTTC.

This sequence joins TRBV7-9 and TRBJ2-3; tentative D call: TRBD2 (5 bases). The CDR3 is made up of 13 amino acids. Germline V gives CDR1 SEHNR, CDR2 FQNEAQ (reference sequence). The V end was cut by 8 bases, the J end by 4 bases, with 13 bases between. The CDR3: CASEGAFADTQYF. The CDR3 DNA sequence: TGTGCCAGCGAGGGAGCCTTCGCAGATACGCAGTATTTT.

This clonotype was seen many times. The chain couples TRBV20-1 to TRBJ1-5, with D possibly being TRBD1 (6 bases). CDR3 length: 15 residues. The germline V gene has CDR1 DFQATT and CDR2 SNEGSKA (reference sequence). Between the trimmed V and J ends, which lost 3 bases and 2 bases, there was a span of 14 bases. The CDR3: CSASNRDWRNQPQHF. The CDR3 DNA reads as TGCAGTGCTAGTAACAGGGACTGGCGCAATCAGCCCCAGCATTTT.

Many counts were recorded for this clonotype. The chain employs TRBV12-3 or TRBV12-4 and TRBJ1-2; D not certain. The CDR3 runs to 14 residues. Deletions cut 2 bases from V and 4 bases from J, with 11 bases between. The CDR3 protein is CASSLRRVPYGYTF. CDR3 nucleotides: TGTGCCAGCAGTTTACGAAGGGTCCCCTATGGCTACACCTTC.

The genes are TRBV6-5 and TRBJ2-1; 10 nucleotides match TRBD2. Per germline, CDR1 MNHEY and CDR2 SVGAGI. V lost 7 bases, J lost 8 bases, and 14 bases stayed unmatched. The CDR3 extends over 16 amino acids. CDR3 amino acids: CASTLAGVRRGYEQFF. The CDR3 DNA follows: TGTGCCAGCACCCTAGCGGGAGTAAGGAGAGGCTATGAGCAGTTCTTC.